This is a list of T cell receptor beta chains from one sample in a study of identical twins. One entry per CDR3 protein, called by TCRdb with MiXCR from the 5' RACE reads. This table holds about 700,000 distinct CDR3 sequences, 5.5% to 6.5% found once. Sequencing was done on a sample of naive T cells sorted from blood. The receptors derive from a man aged 18 to 30 in good health. CDR3s include the opening cysteine and the closing phenylalanine or tryptophan. Fields, in order: V gene, J gene, clone size, D gene, CDR3 protein, CDR3 DNA. A D gene is named only where the DNA matches it firmly. Not every row has a clone size; where given, it reads once, few, many or a size class.

TRBV12-3/TRBV12-4	TRBJ2-1	-	-	CASSPRRGTKYNEQFF	TGTGCCAGCAGTCCCCGCCGAGGGACAAAGTACAATGAGCAGTTCTTC
TRBV5-1	TRBJ2-7	few	TRBD1	CASSEGQGIYEQYF	TGCGCCAGCAGCGAGGGACAGGGCATTTACGAGCAGTACTTC
TRBV27	TRBJ2-4	few	-	CASSYSYGPPLDIQYF	TGTGCCAGCAGTTACTCTTACGGGCCCCCCTTAGACATTCAGTACTTC
TRBV15	TRBJ2-2	-	-	CATSNAGRTGELFF	TGTGCCACCAGCAATGCCGGACGCACCGGGGAGCTGTTTTTT
TRBV12-3/TRBV12-4	TRBJ2-5	many	TRBD1	CASSTGTGGKETQYF	TGTGCCAGCAGTACCGGGACAGGGGGTAAAGAGACCCAGTACTTC
TRBV5-1	TRBJ2-7	many	-	CASSLETGFYEQYF	TGCGCCAGCAGCTTGGAGACGGGATTCTACGAGCAGTACTTC
TRBV20-1	TRBJ2-3	many	-	CSARAGWADTQYF	TGCAGTGCCCGAGCAGGGTGGGCGGATACGCAGTATTTT
TRBV5-8	TRBJ2-7	many	TRBD2	CASSLGPAGDYEQYF	TGTGCCAGCAGCTTGGGACCAGCGGGGGACTACGAGCAGTACTTC
TRBV12-3/TRBV12-4	TRBJ2-3	-	TRBD2	CASSLVAGTLLF	TGTGCCAGCAGTTTAGTAGCGGGGACCCTTCTTTTT
TRBV20-1	TRBJ2-3	few	-	CSALTSPSTDTQYF	TGCAGTGCTCTAACTAGCCCAAGCACAGATACGCAGTATTTT
TRBV7-2	TRBJ1-4	-	-	CASSLVIGGQKLFF	TGTGCCAGCAGCTTAGTTATAGGGGGGCAAAAACTGTTTTTT
TRBV28	TRBJ2-2	many	TRBD2	CASRGLPLVGELFF	TGTGCCAGCAGGGGACTACCCTTAGTTGGGGAGCTGTTTTTT
TRBV7-9	TRBJ2-1	many	TRBD2	CATPVAGGGYEQFF	TGTGCCACTCCGGTCGCGGGAGGAGGCTATGAGCAGTTCTTC
TRBV2	TRBJ1-2	-	-	CASSVRVAYGYTF	TGTGCCAGCAGTGTTAGGGTGGCCTATGGCTACACCTTC
TRBV7-2	TRBJ2-5	few	-	CASSSQVVGSGETQYF	TGTGCCAGCAGTTCCCAGGTGGTCGGGAGTGGAGAGACCCAGTACTTC
TRBV6-5	TRBJ2-5	many	TRBD1	CASSYGTVQETQYF	TGTGCCAGCAGCTACGGGACAGTACAAGAGACCCAGTACTTC
TRBV2	TRBJ2-1	few	TRBD2	CASNLLSGRTHEQFF	TGTGCCAGCAATTTATTGAGCGGGAGGACGCATGAGCAGTTCTTC
TRBV28	TRBJ1-1	few	-	CASRTDMNTEAFF	TGTGCCAGTCGGACCGACATGAACACTGAAGCTTTCTTT
TRBV20-1	TRBJ2-1	many	-	CSVKGQIDYNEQFF	TGCAGTGTAAAAGGACAGATCGATTACAATGAGCAGTTCTTC
TRBV20-1	TRBJ2-1	many	TRBD2	CSSGSLDEQFF	TGCAGTAGCGGGAGTCTTGATGAGCAGTTCTTC
TRBV6-8	TRBJ2-2	-	-	CASSALSGGGELFF	TGTGCCAGCAGCGCTCTATCAGGCGGCGGGGAGCTGTTTTTT
TRBV28	TRBJ2-3	-	TRBD1	CASRPTGQGGPADTQYF	TGTGCCAGCAGGCCCACGGGACAGGGGGGTCCGGCAGATACGCAGTATTTT
TRBV27	TRBJ2-2	many	-	CASTAGTNTGELFF	TGTGCCAGCACCGCCGGGACCAACACCGGGGAGCTGTTTTTT
TRBV4-2	TRBJ1-3	many	-	CASSQGVDTASSGNTIYF	TGTGCCAGCAGCCAAGGGGTAGATACGGCAAGCTCTGGAAACACCATATATTTT
TRBV2	TRBJ1-5	-	-	CASMVEDSQPQHF	TGTGCCAGCATGGTGGAAGATTCTCAGCCCCAGCATTTT
TRBV7-3	TRBJ2-1	many	-	CASSRVDSRGDEQFF	TGTGCCAGCAGCCGTGTCGACTCAAGGGGCGATGAGCAGTTCTTC
TRBV7-2	TRBJ2-5	-	TRBD2	CASSLFGGPGLAGGAVRKTQYF	TGTGCCAGCAGCTTATTCGGAGGACCGGGACTAGCGGGAGGCGCGGTTCGAAAGACCCAGTACTTC
TRBV5-1	TRBJ2-5	many	-	CASSTGGGGETQYF	TGCGCCAGCAGCACTGGAGGTGGAGGAGAGACCCAGTACTTC
TRBV29-1	TRBJ2-5	many	-	CSVGEVVGETQYF	TGCAGCGTTGGTGAGGTTGTGGGGGAGACCCAGTACTTC